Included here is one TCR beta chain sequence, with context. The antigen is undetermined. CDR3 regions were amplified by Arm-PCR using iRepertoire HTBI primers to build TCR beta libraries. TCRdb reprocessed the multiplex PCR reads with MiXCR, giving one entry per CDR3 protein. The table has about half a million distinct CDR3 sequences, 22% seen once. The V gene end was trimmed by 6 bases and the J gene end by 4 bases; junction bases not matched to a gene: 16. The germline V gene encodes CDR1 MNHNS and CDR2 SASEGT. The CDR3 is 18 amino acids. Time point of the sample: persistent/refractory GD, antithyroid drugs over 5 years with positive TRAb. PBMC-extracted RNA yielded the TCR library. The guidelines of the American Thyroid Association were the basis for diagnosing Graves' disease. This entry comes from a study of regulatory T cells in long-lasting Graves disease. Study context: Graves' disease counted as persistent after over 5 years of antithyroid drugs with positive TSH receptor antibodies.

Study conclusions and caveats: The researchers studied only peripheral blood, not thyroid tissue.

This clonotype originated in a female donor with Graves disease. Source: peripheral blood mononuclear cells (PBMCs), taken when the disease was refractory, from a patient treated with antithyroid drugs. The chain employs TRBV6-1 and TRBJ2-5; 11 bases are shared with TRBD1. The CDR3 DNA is TGTGCCAGCAGCCCCCCTGGTTCACGGACAGGGGGCGGAGAGACCCAGTACTTC. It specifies CASSPPGSRTGGGETQYF.